These T cell receptor beta chains were read from a single sample in a study of siplizumab effects on memory and regulatory T cells. Method: immunoSEQ multiplex PCR; TCRdb's copy keeps in-frame clones and lacks some. The repertoire consists of approximately 100,000 clones, with about 91% occurring once and the leading ten covering roughly 2.7%. The sample was CD4+ T cells sorted from blood. The receptors were sampled from a human donor in good health. Some clones in this sample may be carry-over from other donors' samples. Each CDR3 is given with its conserved first and last residue. Each record gives: D gene, clone size, J gene, V gene, CDR3 length, CDR3 DNA, CDR3 protein. A D gene is named only where the DNA matches it firmly. Some rows have no size entry. The others give once, few or many, or a class for an expanded clone.

>-|-|TRBJ2-1|TRBV7-6|12
TGTGCCAGCAGCGTCCCCTACAATGAGCAGTTCTTC
CASSVPYNEQFF
>TRBD1|-|TRBJ2-2|TRBV19|13
TGTGCCAGTGACAGGGCGGGCACCGGGGAGCTGTTTTTT
CASDRAGTGELFF
>TRBD2|-|TRBJ2-7|TRBV6-6|15
TGTGCCAGCAGTTCCTTCGGGACTAGCGGGACCGAGCAGTACTTC
CASSSFGTSGTEQYF
>-|-|TRBJ1-6|TRBV2|15
TGTGCCAGCAGTATCCTTATTCCTCTTAATTCACCCCTCCACTTT
CASSILIPLNSPLHF
>-|-|TRBJ1-5|TRBV15|17
TGTGCCACCAGCAGAGAAAGAGCAGGGATGAGTAATCAGCCCCAGCATTTT
CATSRERAGMSNQPQHF
>-|-|TRBJ2-7|TRBV6-4|16
TGTGCCAGCGGGCAGACAAGGAGGCGTCGATATTACGAGCAGTACTTC
CASGQTRRRRYYEQYF
>TRBD1|once|TRBJ2-7|TRBV28|15
TGTGCCAGCAGATATACCGGGACAGGGGGCCACGAGCAGTACTTC
CASRYTGTGGHEQYF
>-|-|TRBJ2-1|TRBV25-1|17
TGTGCCAGCAGTCCCAGGAACGGGATCTCTGGATACAATGAGCAGTTCTTC
CASSPRNGISGYNEQFF
>-|-|TRBJ2-2|TRBV5-1|15
TGCGCCAGCAGCTTCCAAGCTACTAGTGCCGGGGAGCTGTTTTTT
CASSFQATSAGELFF
>TRBD1|-|TRBJ2-7|TRBV5-1|16
TGCGCCAGCAGCATAAATGGACAGGGGGGGGGCTACGAGCAGTACTTC
CASSINGQGGGYEQYF
>-|few|TRBJ1-2|TRBV18|16
TGTGCCAGCTCACCATCGCGAGGACAGACTAACTATGGCTACACCTTC
CASSPSRGQTNYGYTF
>-|-|TRBJ1-1|TRBV10-1|15
TGCGCCAGCAGTGATTCGCGGACAGCACGAATGGAAGCTTTCTTT
CASSDSRTARMEAFF
>TRBD1|-|TRBJ1-2|TRBV30|15
TGTGCCTGGAGTGTAAAGACAGGGGGCGCGGGAGGCTACACCTTC
CAWSVKTGGAGGYTF
>-|once|TRBJ2-3|TRBV27|15
TGTGCCAGCAGTCCACCGGGACGTCTAGTTGATACGCAGTATTTT
CASSPPGRLVDTQYF
>-|once|TRBJ2-3|TRBV19|19
TGTGCCAGTAGTATAGGAGGAACTAGCCGGATGACTAGCACAGATACGCAGTATTTT
CASSIGGTSRMTSTDTQYF
>TRBD1|-|TRBJ1-2|TRBV9|17
TGTGCCAGCAGCGTAGGTGGCGGGACAGGATCTTATTATGGCTACACCTTC
CASSVGGGTGSYYGYTF
>-|few|TRBJ1-5|TRBV7-3|13
TGTGCCAGCAGCTTCGGTCCTAATCAGCCCCAGCATTTT
CASSFGPNQPQHF